Shown below are 31 T cell receptor beta chains from a single sample sequenced in a study of Graves' ophthalmopathy and Graves' hyperthyroidism. From RNA, the CDR3 regions of TCR beta chains were amplified and sequenced. The library came from an HTBI-primed first-round RT-PCR and a second-round multiplex PCR. TCRdb analysed the multiplex PCR reads with MiXCR anew, one entry per CDR3 protein. The sample carries 350,000 or so distinct CDR3 sequences, about a sixth recorded once. The sequenced sample consisted of peripheral blood. Receptor source: an adult man with Graves' ophthalmopathy.

This clonotype occurred many times. Here the CDR3 reads CASSFSPTSPLHF. The CDR3 nucleotides read TGTGCCAGCAGTTTTTCCCCCACTTCACCCCTCCACTTT. The V call is TRBV12-3 or TRBV12-4, the J call TRBJ1-6, with D unresolved. This CDR3 contains 13 residues. The V end lost 3 bases, the J end lost 9 bases, and 9 bases lay between the germline ends.

This clonotype was recorded at least ten times. The V and J genes are TRBV7-8 and TRBJ1-1; D gene ambiguous. CDR3 length: 14 residues. Deletions cut 5 bases from V and 7 bases from J, with 17 bases between. Per the germline V gene, CDR1 is SGHVS and CDR2 is FQNEAQ. The CDR3 DNA reads as TGTGCCAGCAGCGCCATATGGGGTAAGATTGAAGCTTTCTTT. It yields the protein CASSAIWGKIEAFF.

This clonotype was seen repeatedly, ten times or more. The chain carries TRBV5-1 and TRBJ1-1; D gene unclear. Trimming took off 3 bases at V and 3 bases at J, with 6 bases between the two ends. Germline CDR1 is SGHRS and CDR2 is YFSETQ. CDR3 length: 12 residues. DNA of the CDR3: TGCGCCAGCAGCTCGGAGTACACTGAAGCTTTCTTT. This encodes CASSSEYTEAFF.

This clonotype was observed at least ten times. The rearrangement joins TRBV10-2 to TRBJ2-7; the D is unclear. In germline, CDR1 is WSHSY, CDR2 SAAADI. The CDR3 is made up of 19 amino acids. V shed 2 bases and J shed 1 base, with 24 bases lying between them. Here the CDR3 reads CASSERRKPKKYDSYEQYF. The CDR3 region has the DNA TGCGCCAGCAGTGAGAGACGGAAACCAAAAAAATACGATTCCTACGAGCAGTACTTC.

This clonotype was recorded at least ten times. In nucleotides, the CDR3 is TGTGCCAGCAGTGAAGGGGAAGGCAGAGTCTCTAACTATGGCTACACCTTC. This sequence encodes CASSEGEGRVSNYGYTF. The genes are TRBV2 and TRBJ1-2; D is ambiguous. From germline, CDR1 is SNHLY and CDR2 FYNNEI. Trimming removed 1 base at V and 0 bases at J, with 15 bases between. The CDR3 extends over 17 amino acids.

This chain connects TRBV6-2 or TRBV6-3 to TRBJ2-1; D is tentatively TRBD1 or TRBD2 (5 bases each). The CDR3 is 15 amino acids. Germline values: CDR1 MNHEY, CDR2 SVGEGT. The ends were cut back, 6 bases at V and 2 bases at J, with 14 bases in the middle. The CDR3 nucleotides are TGTGCCAGCAGACCGGGGACCGGGGCCTACAATGAGCAGTTCTTC. It is translated as CASRPGTGAYNEQFF.

This clonotype was picked up many times. The V call is TRBV20-1, the J call TRBJ2-5; the match to TRBD2 covers 7 bases. The V gene's germline CDR1 is DFQATT and CDR2 SNEGSKA (reference sequence). V dropped 3 bases and J dropped 0; count of bases not matched to a gene: 1. This CDR3 contains 13 residues. The CDR3 spells CSASGRYQETQYF. DNA of the CDR3: TGCAGTGCTAGCGGGAGGTACCAAGAGACCCAGTACTTC.

This chain joins TRBV28 and TRBJ2-7; 12 nucleotides agree with TRBD2. Germline V gene data show CDR1 as MDHEN and CDR2 as SYDVKM. Unmatched junction bases numbered 4, after V lost 2 bases and J lost 5 bases. The CDR3 contains 15 residues. CDR3 region: CASSLPSSGRDEQYF. CDR3 sequence (DNA): TGTGCCAGCAGTTTACCTTCTAGCGGGAGGGACGAGCAGTACTTC. The entire variable domain, with the rest obtained from reference TRBV28 and TRBJ2-7, is as follows: DVKVTQSSRYLVKRTGEKVFLECVQDMDHENMFWYRQDPGLGLRLIYFSYDVKMKEKGDIPEGYSVSREKKERFSLILESASTNQTSMYLCASSLPSSGRDEQYFGPGTRLTVT.

This sequence joins TRBV4-1 and TRBJ2-7; D gene uncertain. Germline loops: CDR1 MGHRA, CDR2 YSYEKL. V shed 0 bases and J shed 3 bases, with 9 bases lying between them. The CDR3 contains 14 residues. CDR3: CASSQEVWDYEQYF. The CDR3 bases are TGCGCCAGCAGCCAAGAGGTATGGGACTACGAGCAGTACTTC.

This clonotype was observed at least ten times. The chain combines TRBV20-1 with TRBJ1-5; 9 nucleotides match TRBD1. Per germline, CDR1 DFQATT and CDR2 SNEGSKA (reference sequence). This CDR3 contains 14 residues. With V trimmed by 6 bases and J by 4 bases, 7 bases remained unmatched. The chain's CDR3 is CSAQTGGVNQPQHF. The DNA for the CDR3 is TGCAGTGCACAAACAGGGGGCGTTAATCAGCCCCAGCATTTT.

This clonotype was counted many times. This sequence joins TRBV6-5 and TRBJ2-5, with D hard to call. The CDR3 spans 15 residues. The V and J ends lost 2 bases and 1 base respectively, with 11 bases between them. CDR1 and CDR2 from the germline V gene are MNHEY and SVGAGI. CDR3 DNA: TGTGCCAGCAGTTACGGTACGAGATTCCAAGAGACCCAGTACTTC. It yields the protein CASSYGTRFQETQYF.

Ten or more counts support this clonotype. V gene TRBV18 combines with J gene TRBJ2-5; D is perhaps TRBD1 (6 bases). The CDR3 spans 16 residues. V dropped 0 bases and J dropped 3 bases, with 14 bases sitting between them. The germline CDR1 and CDR2 sequences are KGHSH and LQKENI. Here the CDR3 DNA reads TGTGCCAGCTCACCACCTCCGCAGGGGTCGAAAGAGACCCAGTACTTC. It is translated as CASSPPPQGSKETQYF. The full variable domain, rest sourced from reference TRBV18 and TRBJ2-5, is NAGVMQNPRHLVRRRGQEARLRCSPMKGHSHVYWYRQLPEEGLKFMVYLQKENIIDESGMPKERFSAEFPKEGPSILRIQQVVRGDSAAYFCASSPPPQGSKETQYFGPGTRLLVL.

This clonotype was found a few times. The V gene is TRBV18, the J gene TRBJ2-7; 14 bases line up with TRBD2. The germline V gene has CDR1 KGHSH and CDR2 LQKENI. The CDR3 covers 17 residues. With 4 bases clipped from V and 6 bases from J, the junction kept 11 bases outside the gene matches. The CDR3 bases are TGTGCCAGCTCACGGACGACCGGGACTAGCGGGAGTCGCGAGCAGTACTTC. It is translated as CASSRTTGTSGSREQYF.

This clonotype has a handful of counts. A clone one base away is much larger, so this may be a read error. J is TRBJ1-1 and V is TRBV3-1; D is perhaps TRBD1 (6 bases). The CDR3 runs to 15 residues. CDR1 and CDR2 (germline): LGHDT, YNNKEL (reference sequence). The germline V and J ends were trimmed by 1 base and 0 bases, with 9 bases remaining between them. CDR3 residues: CASSQGGTMNTEAFF. The CDR3 DNA is TGTGCCAGCAGCCAAGGGGGGACAATGAACACTGAAGCTTTCTTT.

This clonotype appeared many times. The CDR3 region has the DNA TGTGCCACCAGCAGAGAGCTAGAAGGCTACGAGCAGTACTTC. It encodes CATSRELEGYEQYF. This chain links TRBV15 with TRBJ2-7; D is unclear. The CDR3 has 14 amino acids. Germline CDR1 and CDR2: LNHNV and YYDKDF (reference sequence). Trimming shortened V by 0 bases and J by 3 bases, and 9 bases separated the two germline ends.

This clonotype was seen only a few times. The chain carries TRBV5-1 and TRBJ2-5; a possible D gene is TRBD1 (5 bases). CDR1 is SGHRS, CDR2 YFSETQ, per germline. V was shortened by 6 bases and J by 2 bases, with 14 bases between the two germline ends. The CDR3 runs to 14 residues. In DNA form, the CDR3 reads TGCGCCAGCACCCAGGGTGGGCGGCAAGAGACCCAGTACTTC. Protein product: CASTQGGRQETQYF.

The sample holds many counts of this clonotype. The chain uses TRBV19 and TRBJ2-5; TRBD1 aligns across 7 bases. CDR3 size: 14 residues. Germline V lookup: CDR1 LNHDA, CDR2 SQIVND (reference sequence). The junction had 6 bases not matched to a gene; V was cut back by 3 bases and J by 5 bases. This chain's CDR3 is CASSIQGGAETQYF. The CDR3 DNA follows: TGTGCCAGTAGTATCCAAGGGGGCGCCGAGACCCAGTACTTC.

This clonotype was observed at least ten times. DNA of the CDR3: TGTGCCAGCAGGATACTAGGACGGCAGAACACTGAAGCTTTCTTT. This translates into CASRILGRQNTEAFF. The chain recombines TRBV7-9 with TRBJ1-1; the D is unclear. V dropped 6 bases and J dropped 1 base, with 15 bases sitting between them. Germline CDR1 reads SEHNR; CDR2 reads FQNEAQ (reference sequence). CDR3 length: 15 residues. The variable domain in full, with the rest retrieved from reference TRBV7-9 and TRBJ1-1, is DTGVSQNPRHKITKRGQNVTFRCDPISEHNRLYWYRQTLGQGPEFLTYFQNEAQLEKSRLLSDRFSAERPKGSFSTLEIQRTEQGDSAMYLCASRILGRQNTEAFFGQGTRLTVV.

There are many counts of this clonotype. The chain combines TRBV24-1 with TRBJ2-7; D remains unclear. Deletions cut 4 bases from V and 5 bases from J, with 11 bases between. Germline values: CDR1 KGHDR, CDR2 SFDVKD. This CDR3 contains 13 residues. The CDR3 sequence: CATSDPDLNEQYF. CDR3 DNA: TGTGCCACCAGTGACCCGGACCTAAACGAGCAGTACTTC.

Many counts were recorded for this clonotype. The chain has TRBV6-2 or TRBV6-3 and TRBJ1-5, with 7 nucleotides matching TRBD1. The V and J ends lost 5 bases and 4 bases, in that order; junction bases with no gene match: 2. Germline values: CDR1 MNHEY, CDR2 SVGEGT. This CDR3 region has 13 residues. Written as DNA, the CDR3 is TGTGCCAGCAGTGACAGGGTAAATCAGCCCCAGCATTTT. Amino acid sequence: CASSDRVNQPQHF.

CDR3 sequence: CASLQGGGNQPQHF. The CDR3 nucleotides read TGTGCCAGTCTACAAGGGGGAGGCAATCAGCCCCAGCATTTT. This rearrangement joins TRBV6-1 to TRBJ1-5; D is perhaps TRBD1 (6 bases). The CDR3 is 14 residues long. The V gene's germline CDR1 is MNHNS and CDR2 SASEGT. V shed 9 bases and J shed 2 bases, with 14 bases lying between them.

The sample holds many counts of this clonotype. The CDR3 sequence: CASSPQYGGSAEAFF. CDR3 in DNA: TGTGCCAGCAGCCCGCAATACGGCGGGAGCGCTGAAGCTTTCTTT. The chain combines TRBV11-2 with TRBJ1-1; D is undetermined. The CDR3 spans 15 residues. Trimming shortened V by 5 bases and J by 6 bases, and 19 bases separated the two germline ends. Per the germline V gene, CDR1 is SGHAT and CDR2 is FQNNGV.

With respect to this clonotype: A clone one base away is much larger, so this may be a read error. J is TRBJ2-2 and V is TRBV12-3 or TRBV12-4; no definite D call. CDR3 length equals 11 residues. Between the trimmed V and J ends, which lost 8 bases and 4 bases, there was a span of 5 bases. The chain's CDR3 is CASLRTGELFF. CDR3 DNA: TGTGCCAGCCTCCGCACCGGGGAGCTGTTTTTT.

This clonotype was detected many times. The chain carries TRBV11-2 and TRBJ2-7; TRBD2 matches 8 bases. The CDR3 extends over 14 amino acids. The J segment lost 2 bases and the V segment lost 6 bases, leaving 6 bases of the junction unmatched. Looked up from germline, CDR1 is SGHAT and CDR2 is FQNNGV. CDR3 protein: CASSREGGPYEQYF. The CDR3 DNA follows: TGTGCCAGCAGTCGGGAGGGGGGGCCCTACGAGCAGTACTTC.

This clonotype came up many times. This chain connects TRBV6-1 to TRBJ2-5, with D uncertain. Germline V CDR1 and CDR2: MNHNS, SASEGT. The CDR3 covers 16 residues. Trimming left V 5 bases short and J 0 bases short, with 16 bases between. CDR3 DNA sequence: TGTGCCAGCAGTCTCACGGTCCTGGCAAACCAAGAGACCCAGTACTTC. Its protein is CASSLTVLANQETQYF.

This clonotype was counted at least ten times. The chain has TRBV7-8 and TRBJ1-2, with D perhaps matching TRBD1 (5 bases). V lost 5 bases to trimming and J lost 8 bases, with 18 bases between them. Per the germline V gene, CDR1 is SGHVS and CDR2 is FQNEAQ. There are 14 residues in the CDR3. The CDR3 nucleotides read TGTGCCAGCAGCCCATTGCAGGGAGCAGAGGGCTACACCTTC. The encoded protein is CASSPLQGAEGYTF.

This clonotype was seen repeatedly, ten times or more. The gene calls are TRBV5-1 and TRBJ1-1; a weak D match, TRBD1 (6 bases). This CDR3 comprises 14 residues. Germline V gene data show CDR1 as SGHRS and CDR2 as YFSETQ. Trimming removed 4 bases from V and 7 bases from J, with 17 bases in between. The CDR3: CASSPKTPTGEAFF. In nucleotides, the CDR3 is TGCGCCAGCAGCCCCAAGACCCCGACAGGTGAAGCTTTCTTT.

V gene TRBV6-2 or TRBV6-3 combines with J gene TRBJ2-4; unclear D gene. CDR3 length: 16 residues. Trimming pared 2 bases from V and 1 base from J, leaving 12 bases between. Germline CDR1 MNHEY, CDR2 SVGEGT. CDR3 residues: CASSYPAGQAKNIQYF. The CDR3 nucleotides read TGTGCCAGCAGTTACCCCGCCGGGCAGGCCAAAAACATTCAGTACTTC.

The chain couples TRBV7-9 to TRBJ2-2; 7 nucleotides match TRBD1. Looked up from germline, CDR1 is SEHNR and CDR2 is FQNEAQ (reference sequence). Trimming at V came to 0 bases and at J to 6 bases, leaving 4 bases not matched to a gene. The CDR3 is 15 residues long. CDR3 amino acids: CASSLAGTVSGELFF. The CDR3 DNA reads as TGTGCCAGCAGCTTAGCGGGGACAGTGTCCGGGGAGCTGTTTTTT.

This clonotype was counted a few times. The chain recombines TRBV3-1 with TRBJ1-2, with D perhaps matching TRBD1 (5 bases). The germline V and J ends were trimmed by 5 bases and 5 bases, with 12 bases remaining between them. The CDR3 sequence is 13 residues long. Germline-derived CDR1 and CDR2 are LGHDT and YNNKEL (reference sequence). The CDR3 coding sequence is TGTGCCAGCAGCTGGGGCCCTACTTATGGCTACACCTTC. Amino acids: CASSWGPTYGYTF.

This clonotype appeared many times. The V call is TRBV5-1, the J call TRBJ2-5; 12 bases fit TRBD1. V trimming: 4 bases; J trimming: 3 bases; junction bases outside the gene matches: 1. This CDR3 spans 14 amino acids. The germline CDR1 and CDR2 sequences are SGHRS and YFSETQ. CDR3 in DNA: TGCGCCAGCAGCGGGACAGGGGGCGAAGAGACCCAGTACTTC. Its translation is CASSGTGGEETQYF.